This note documents a single T cell receptor beta chain sequence. The sample comes from a study of blood T cell repertoires in COVID-19. Trimming pared 4 bases from V and 6 bases from J, leaving 15 bases between. The CDR3 spans 15 residues. The V gene's germline CDR1 is MNHEY and CDR2 SMNVEV (reference sequence). Sequenced by immunoSEQ multiplex PCR; TCRdb stores in-frame clones only, minus some. The sample includes 60,000 to 75,000 clones, roughly 90% of them seen just once. Material for sequencing was peripheral blood. The TCR originated in a man aged 35 to 55 with COVID-19, enrolled during active disease. The J gene is TRBJ1-4, the V gene TRBV27; D might be TRBD1 (6 bases). In nucleotides, the CDR3 is TGTGCCAGCAGTTCAATAACAGGGTTTGATGAAAAACTGTTTTTT. Translating gives CASSSITGFDEKLFF.